Listed below are T cell receptor beta chains from one sample, sequenced in a study of blood T cell repertoires in COVID-19. This table comes from immunoSEQ multiplex PCR, and its TCRdb copy is limited to in-frame clones, with some not included. Of over 250,000 clones in the sample, 85% to 90% were seen once. Material for sequencing was PBMCs or T cells enriched from blood (not recorded which). These receptor sequences come from a woman in her fifties or sixties in a cohort exposed to, infected with or recovered from COVID-19 (not recorded which). The CDR3 runs from the conserved cysteine through the conserved F or W. Each record gives: clone size, J gene, D gene, V gene, CDR3 DNA, CDR3 protein. The D gene is left open where the match is weak. Size is omitted from some rows. Given values are once, few, many or a class for expanded clones.

abundance: NA
j_gene: TRBJ1-2
d_gene: NA
v_gene: TRBV29-1
CDR3nt: TGCAGCGTTGAAAGAGCAACCAACTATGGCTACACCTTC
CDR3aa: CSVERATNYGYTF

abundance: NA
j_gene: TRBJ1-1
d_gene: NA
v_gene: TRBV2
CDR3nt: TGTGCCAGCCATAGGATTACAGGGTATAATGTAGCGGCTTTCTTT
CDR3aa: CASHRITGYNVAAFF

abundance: NA
j_gene: TRBJ2-2
d_gene: TRBD2
v_gene: TRBV5-4
CDR3nt: TGTGCCAGCAGCACGGGACTAACGAACACCGGGGAGCTGTTTTTT
CDR3aa: CASSTGLTNTGELFF

abundance: NA
j_gene: TRBJ1-4
d_gene: TRBD1
v_gene: TRBV4-1
CDR3nt: TGCGCCAGCAGCGCCCGGGACAGGGGGAATGAAAAACTGTTTTTT
CDR3aa: CASSARDRGNEKLFF

abundance: few
j_gene: TRBJ2-7
d_gene: TRBD2
v_gene: TRBV4-1
CDR3nt: TGCGCCAGCAGCCCGACCGGGACTAGCAGAGGCGAGCAGTACTTC
CDR3aa: CASSPTGTSRGEQYF

abundance: NA
j_gene: TRBJ2-1
d_gene: TRBD2
v_gene: TRBV7-8
CDR3nt: TGTGCCAGCAGCCCTAGCGGGAGGTCCCTTGTCTCCTACAATGAGCAGTTCTTC
CDR3aa: CASSPSGRSLVSYNEQFF

abundance: NA
j_gene: TRBJ1-4
d_gene: TRBD1
v_gene: TRBV9
CDR3nt: TGTGCCAGCAGCGTATCGGGACAGGCAGAAAAACTGTTTTTT
CDR3aa: CASSVSGQAEKLFF

abundance: NA
j_gene: TRBJ1-2
d_gene: NA
v_gene: TRBV4-1
CDR3nt: TGCGCCAGCAGCCAAGACAGGGGCACCTATGGCTACACCTTC
CDR3aa: CASSQDRGTYGYTF

abundance: once
j_gene: TRBJ2-7
d_gene: TRBD1
v_gene: TRBV27
CDR3nt: TGTGCCAGCAGTCTCATAGGGACAGGGCCCTACGAGCAGTACTTC
CDR3aa: CASSLIGTGPYEQYF

abundance: NA
j_gene: TRBJ2-1
d_gene: TRBD2
v_gene: TRBV7-2
CDR3nt: TGTGCCAGCAGCTTATTAGCGGGAGATCGTTATGAGCAGTTCTTC
CDR3aa: CASSLLAGDRYEQFF

abundance: few
j_gene: TRBJ2-7
d_gene: TRBD1
v_gene: TRBV2
CDR3nt: TGTGCCAGCAGCTTTAGGGGGACAGGCCCAAAAGGGCCGCACTTC
CDR3aa: CASSFRGTGPKGPHF

abundance: NA
j_gene: TRBJ2-7
d_gene: TRBD2
v_gene: TRBV4-3
CDR3nt: TGCGCCAGCAGCCAGTCGACTAGCGGGGTTTACGAGCAGTACTTC
CDR3aa: CASSQSTSGVYEQYF

abundance: NA
j_gene: TRBJ1-2
d_gene: NA
v_gene: TRBV5-4
CDR3nt: TGTGCCAGCAGCCCCGGACAGCCGATCTATGGCTACACCTTC
CDR3aa: CASSPGQPIYGYTF

abundance: NA
j_gene: TRBJ2-3
d_gene: NA
v_gene: TRBV19
CDR3nt: TGTGCCAGTAGCCCTGAGTCCCCGAGAACGCAGTATTTT
CDR3aa: CASSPESPRTQYF

abundance: NA
j_gene: TRBJ1-2
d_gene: NA
v_gene: TRBV14
CDR3nt: TGTGCCAGCAGCGAGACCCGGGAGCTCAACTATGGCTACACCTTC
CDR3aa: CASSETRELNYGYTF

abundance: NA
j_gene: TRBJ1-2
d_gene: TRBD1
v_gene: TRBV30
CDR3nt: TGTGCCTGGAGCCGGGACAGGAACTATGGCTACACCTTC
CDR3aa: CAWSRDRNYGYTF

abundance: NA
j_gene: TRBJ2-5
d_gene: TRBD1
v_gene: TRBV7-9
CDR3nt: TGTGCCAGCAGCAAAGGACAGGGCAGCCAAGAGACCCAGTACTTC
CDR3aa: CASSKGQGSQETQYF

abundance: NA
j_gene: TRBJ2-3
d_gene: NA
v_gene: TRBV7-9
CDR3nt: TGTGCCAGCAGCTTACGTCGGGGTTCCGCAGATACGCAGTATTTT
CDR3aa: CASSLRRGSADTQYF

abundance: few
j_gene: TRBJ2-3
d_gene: TRBD2
v_gene: TRBV2
CDR3nt: TGTGCCAGCGGGACTAGCGGGATAAAGAGCACAGATACGCAGTATTTT
CDR3aa: CASGTSGIKSTDTQYF